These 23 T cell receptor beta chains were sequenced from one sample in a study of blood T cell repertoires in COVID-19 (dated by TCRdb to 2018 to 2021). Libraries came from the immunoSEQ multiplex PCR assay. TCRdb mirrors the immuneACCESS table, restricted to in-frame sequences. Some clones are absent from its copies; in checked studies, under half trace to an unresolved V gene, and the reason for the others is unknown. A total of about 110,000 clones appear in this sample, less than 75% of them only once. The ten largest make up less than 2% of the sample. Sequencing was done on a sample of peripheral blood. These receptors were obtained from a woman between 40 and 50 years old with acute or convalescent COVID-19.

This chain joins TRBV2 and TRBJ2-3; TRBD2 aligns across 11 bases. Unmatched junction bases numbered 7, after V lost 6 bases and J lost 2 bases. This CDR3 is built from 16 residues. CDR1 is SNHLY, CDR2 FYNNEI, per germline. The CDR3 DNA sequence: TGTGCCAGCAGACCGGGACTAGCGGCATACACAGATACGCAGTATTTT. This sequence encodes CASRPGLAAYTDTQYF.

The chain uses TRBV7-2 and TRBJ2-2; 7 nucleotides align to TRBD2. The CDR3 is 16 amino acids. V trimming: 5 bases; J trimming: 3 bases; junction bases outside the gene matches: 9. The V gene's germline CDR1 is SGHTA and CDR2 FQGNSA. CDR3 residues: CASSQWGGGDTGELFF. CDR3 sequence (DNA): TGTGCCAGCAGCCAATGGGGCGGGGGAGACACCGGGGAGCTGTTTTTT.

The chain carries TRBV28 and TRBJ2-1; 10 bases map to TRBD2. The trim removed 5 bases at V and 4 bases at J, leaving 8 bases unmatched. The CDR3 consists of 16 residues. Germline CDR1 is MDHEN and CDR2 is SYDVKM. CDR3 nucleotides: TGTGCCAGCAGTCGGATAAGCGGGGGGGCTTACAATGAGCAGTTCTTC. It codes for CASSRISGGAYNEQFF.

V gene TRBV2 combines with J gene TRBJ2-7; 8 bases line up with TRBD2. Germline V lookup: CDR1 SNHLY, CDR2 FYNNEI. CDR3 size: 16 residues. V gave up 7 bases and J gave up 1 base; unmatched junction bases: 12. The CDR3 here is CASTRTGGTESYEQYF. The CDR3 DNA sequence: TGTGCCAGCACTCGCACGGGAGGGACGGAGTCCTACGAGCAGTACTTC.

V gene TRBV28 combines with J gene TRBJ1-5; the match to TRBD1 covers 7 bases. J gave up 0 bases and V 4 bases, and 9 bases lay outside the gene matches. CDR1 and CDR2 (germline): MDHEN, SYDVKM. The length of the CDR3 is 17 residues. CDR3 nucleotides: TGTGCCAGCAGTTCCCGGGACAGCCCCGATAGCAATCAGCCCCAGCATTTT. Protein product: CASSSRDSPDSNQPQHF.

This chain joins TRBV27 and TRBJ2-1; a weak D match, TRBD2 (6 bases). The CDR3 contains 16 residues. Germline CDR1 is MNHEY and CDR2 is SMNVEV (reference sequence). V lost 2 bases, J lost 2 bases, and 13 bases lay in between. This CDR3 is CASSLIGGVAYNEQFF. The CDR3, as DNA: TGTGCCAGCAGTTTAATCGGCGGGGTCGCCTACAATGAGCAGTTCTTC.

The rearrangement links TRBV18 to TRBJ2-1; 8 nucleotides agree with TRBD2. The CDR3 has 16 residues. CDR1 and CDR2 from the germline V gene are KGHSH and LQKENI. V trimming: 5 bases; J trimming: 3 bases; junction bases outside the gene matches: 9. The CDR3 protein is CASSAQAGASYNEQFF. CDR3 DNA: TGTGCCAGCTCAGCCCAAGCGGGGGCGAGCTACAATGAGCAGTTCTTC.

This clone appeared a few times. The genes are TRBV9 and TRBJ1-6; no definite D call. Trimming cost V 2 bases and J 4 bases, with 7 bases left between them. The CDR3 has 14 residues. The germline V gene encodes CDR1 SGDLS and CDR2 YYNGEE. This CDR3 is CASSVADYNSPLHF. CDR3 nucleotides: TGTGCCAGCAGCGTGGCAGATTATAATTCACCCCTCCACTTT.

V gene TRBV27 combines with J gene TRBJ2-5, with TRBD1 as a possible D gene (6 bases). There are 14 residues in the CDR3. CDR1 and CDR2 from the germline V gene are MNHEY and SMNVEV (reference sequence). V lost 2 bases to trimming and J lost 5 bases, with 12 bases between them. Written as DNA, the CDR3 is TGTGCCAGCAGTTTAGGGGGCGCTTGGGAGACCCAGTACTTC. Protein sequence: CASSLGGAWETQYF.

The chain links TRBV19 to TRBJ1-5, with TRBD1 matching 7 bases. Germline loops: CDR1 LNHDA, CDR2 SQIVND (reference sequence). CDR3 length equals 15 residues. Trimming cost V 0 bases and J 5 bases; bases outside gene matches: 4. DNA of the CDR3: TGTGCCAGTAGTATAGAGACAGGGAACTATCAGCCCCAGCATTTT. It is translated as CASSIETGNYQPQHF.

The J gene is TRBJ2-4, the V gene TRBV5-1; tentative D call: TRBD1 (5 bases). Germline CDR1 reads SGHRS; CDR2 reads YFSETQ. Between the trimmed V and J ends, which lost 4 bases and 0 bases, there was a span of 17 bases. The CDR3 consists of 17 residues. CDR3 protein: CASSQNTGRLAKNIQYF. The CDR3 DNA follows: TGCGCCAGCAGCCAAAATACAGGTCGACTAGCCAAAAACATTCAGTACTTC. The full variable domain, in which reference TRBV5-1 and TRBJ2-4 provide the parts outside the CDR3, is KAGVTQTPRYLIKTRGQQVTLSCSPISGHRSVSWYQQTPGQGLQFLFEYFSETQRNKGNFPGRFSGRQFSNSRSEMNVSTLELGDSALYLCASSQNTGRLAKNIQYFGAGTRLSVL.

The CDR3 here is CAWAQGSPQYF. The DNA for the CDR3 is TGTGCCTGGGCACAGGGTTCCCCGCAGTATTTT. The V gene is TRBV30, the J gene TRBJ2-3; maybe TRBD1 (6 bases). V lost 5 bases and J lost 10, with 13 bases in between. This CDR3 is 11 amino acids long. Germline lookup yields CDR1 GTSNPN and CDR2 SVGIG (reference sequence).

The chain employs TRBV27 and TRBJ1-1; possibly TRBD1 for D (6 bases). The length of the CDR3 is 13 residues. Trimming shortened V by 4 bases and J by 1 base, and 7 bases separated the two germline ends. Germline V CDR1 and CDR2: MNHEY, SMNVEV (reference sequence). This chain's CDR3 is CASSSGQNTEAFF. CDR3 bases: TGTGCCAGCAGTTCGGGACAGAACACTGAAGCTTTCTTT.

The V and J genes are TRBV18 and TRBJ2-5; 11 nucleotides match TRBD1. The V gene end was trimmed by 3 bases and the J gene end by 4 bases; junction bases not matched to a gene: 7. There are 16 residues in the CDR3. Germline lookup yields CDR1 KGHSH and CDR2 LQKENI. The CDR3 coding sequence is TGTGCCAGCTCACCGATGAAGGGACAGGGGGGAGAGACCCAGTACTTC. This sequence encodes CASSPMKGQGGETQYF.

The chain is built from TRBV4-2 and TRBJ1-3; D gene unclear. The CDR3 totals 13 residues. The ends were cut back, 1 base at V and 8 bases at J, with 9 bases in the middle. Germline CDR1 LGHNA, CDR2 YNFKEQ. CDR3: CASSQGSADTIYF. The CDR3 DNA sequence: TGTGCCAGCAGCCAAGGGTCAGCGGACACCATATATTTT.

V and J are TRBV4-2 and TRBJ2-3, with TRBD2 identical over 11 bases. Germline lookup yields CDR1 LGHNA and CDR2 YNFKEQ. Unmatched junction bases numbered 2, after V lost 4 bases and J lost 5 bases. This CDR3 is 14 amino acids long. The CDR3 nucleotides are TGTGCCAGCAGCCCCGGGACTAGCGGAGATACGCAGTATTTT. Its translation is CASSPGTSGDTQYF.

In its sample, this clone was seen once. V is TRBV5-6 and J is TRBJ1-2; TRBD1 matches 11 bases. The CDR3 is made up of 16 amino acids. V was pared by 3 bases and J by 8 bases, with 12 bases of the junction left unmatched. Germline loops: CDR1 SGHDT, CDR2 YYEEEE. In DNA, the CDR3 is TGTGCCAGCAGCTCGGACAGGGGGCGCGGGTTTGGAGGCTACACCTTC. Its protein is CASSSDRGRGFGGYTF.

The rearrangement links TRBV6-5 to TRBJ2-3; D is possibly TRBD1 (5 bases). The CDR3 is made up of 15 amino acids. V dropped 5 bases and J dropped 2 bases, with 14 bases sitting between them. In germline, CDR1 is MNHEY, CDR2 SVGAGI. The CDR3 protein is CASSRQLAFTDTQYF. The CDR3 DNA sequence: TGTGCCAGCAGTAGACAGTTAGCCTTCACAGATACGCAGTATTTT.

CDR3 sequence: CAWSPGLAGFTDTQYF. In DNA form, the CDR3 reads TGTGCCTGGAGTCCCGGACTAGCGGGATTCACAGATACGCAGTATTTT. The V and J genes are TRBV30 and TRBJ2-3; TRBD2 aligns across 12 bases. V lost 2 bases to trimming and J lost 2 bases; unmatched junction nucleotides: 5. Germline V gives CDR1 GTSNPN, CDR2 SVGIG (reference sequence). This CDR3 has 16 amino acids.

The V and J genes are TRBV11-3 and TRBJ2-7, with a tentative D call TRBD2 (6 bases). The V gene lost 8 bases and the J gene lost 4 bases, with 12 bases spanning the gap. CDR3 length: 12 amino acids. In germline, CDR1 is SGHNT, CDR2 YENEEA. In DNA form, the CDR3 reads TGTGCCAGCTCTGGGGGGACGTACGAGCAGTACTTC. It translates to CASSGGTYEQYF.

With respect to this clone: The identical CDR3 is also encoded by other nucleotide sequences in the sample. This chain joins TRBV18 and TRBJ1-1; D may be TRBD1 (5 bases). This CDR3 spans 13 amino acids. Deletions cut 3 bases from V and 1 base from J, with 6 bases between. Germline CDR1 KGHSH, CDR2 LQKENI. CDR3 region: CASSPGQNTEAFF. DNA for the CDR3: TGTGCCAGCTCACCCGGACAGAACACTGAAGCTTTCTTT.

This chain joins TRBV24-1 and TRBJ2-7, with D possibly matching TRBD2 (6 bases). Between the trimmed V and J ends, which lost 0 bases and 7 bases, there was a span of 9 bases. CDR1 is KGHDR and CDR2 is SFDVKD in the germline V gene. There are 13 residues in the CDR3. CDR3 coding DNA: TGTGCCACCAGTGATTTGCCCGGAGGGGAGCAGTACTTC. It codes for CATSDLPGGEQYF.

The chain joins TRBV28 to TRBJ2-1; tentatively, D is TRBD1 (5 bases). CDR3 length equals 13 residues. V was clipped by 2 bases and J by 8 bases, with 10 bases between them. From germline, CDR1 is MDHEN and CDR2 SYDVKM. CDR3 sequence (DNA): TGTGCCAGCAGTTTAGGGCAGGGCGATGAGCAGTTCTTC. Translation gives CASSLGQGDEQFF.